This T cell receptor (beta chain) emerged from a study of blood T cell repertoires in COVID-19. Data came from immunoSEQ multiplex PCR; TCRdb stores just in-frame clones and leaves some out. The sample holds around 250,000 clones, 82% seen once. The CDR3 totals 14 residues. The V gene's germline CDR1 is ENHRY and CDR2 SYGVKD. V was clipped by 0 bases and J by 6 bases, with 12 bases between them. The cohort comprised adults aged roughly 18 to 95 years residing in under 30 US areas. Cohort assignment relied on participant-reported clinical history. All exposed participants met a person with COVID-19 within 2 weeks before entering the study.

This clonotype was obtained from a man aged 35 to 55 who had been exposed to COVID-19. Sequences were obtained from PBMCs or T cells enriched from blood (not recorded which). The gene calls are TRBV10-3 and TRBJ2-7; possible D gene TRBD2, 5 bases. The CDR3 region is CAISESKPGSEQYF. The DNA for the CDR3 is TGTGCCATCAGTGAGTCGAAGCCGGGATCCGAGCAGTACTTC.